This entry is about one T cell receptor beta chain. This record belongs to a study of OX40 agonist ivuxolimab in advanced cancers. Study-level background: The dose-escalation cohort had hepatocellular carcinoma, melanoma, renal cell or head and neck cancer.

Data came from immunoSEQ multiplex PCR; TCRdb stores just in-frame clones and leaves some out. The profile shows 95,000 to 150,000 clones, about 90% of them singletons. The CDR3 has 16 amino acids. Germline assignment: CDR1 LNHDA and CDR2 SQIVND (reference sequence). Unmatched junction bases numbered 11, after V lost 9 bases and J lost 0 bases. The rearrangement links TRBV19 to TRBJ2-1; 7 positions match TRBD2. The material was CD4+ or CD8+ T cells sorted from blood, obtained in a trial of the OX40 agonist ivuxolimab. The clonotype comes from an adult with an advanced solid tumor such as melanoma, head and neck, liver or kidney cancer. The CDR3 here is CASRGLVPSSYNEQFF. For the CDR3, the DNA is TGTGCCAGCCGAGGACTAGTCCCGAGCTCCTACAATGAGCAGTTCTTC.